What follows are 4 T cell receptor beta chains derived from one specimen sequenced in a study of shared clonotypes between healthy human individuals. Sequencing used immunoSEQ multiplex PCR; TCRdb keeps in-frame clones, though not all of them. The data contain millions of clones, more than 90% of them singletons. The material sequenced was naive CD4+ T cells sorted from blood. The subset denotes: CD45RA+ positively selected. Receptors originate from a man in his late teens or twenties in good health.

The CDR3 DNA reads TGTGCCAGCAGCTTAGGGCGACAGGGCAGGGGTAATCAGCCCCAGCATTTT. Translation: CASSLGRQGRGNQPQHF. The chain links TRBV7-2 to TRBJ1-5, with 7 bases lining up with TRBD1. Germline CDR1 reads SGHTA; CDR2 reads FQGNSA. V lost 1 base, J lost 4 bases, and 10 bases stayed unmatched. This CDR3 is built from 17 residues.

The chain couples TRBV6-6 to TRBJ2-1, with D uncertain. Germline lookup yields CDR1 MNHNY and CDR2 SVGAGI (reference sequence). CDR3 length: 14 residues. The germline V and J ends were trimmed by 10 bases and 6 bases, with 19 bases remaining between them. The chain's CDR3 is CATTKVVGSNEQFF. CDR3 sequence (DNA): TGTGCCACCACTAAGGTCGTGGGGTCCAATGAGCAGTTCTTC.

CDR3 DNA sequence: TGTGCCAGCCGGGCAGCGAACACCGGGGAGCTGTTTTTT. Translated: CASRAANTGELFF. V is TRBV27 and J is TRBJ2-2; the D is unclear. This CDR3 region has 13 residues. Germline CDR1 and CDR2: MNHEY and SMNVEV (reference sequence). Trimming stripped 8 bases from V and 0 bases from J, with 7 bases between.

CDR3 nucleotide sequence: TGCAGCGTTGTAATCACCGCCGGGGAGCTGTTTTTT. Protein: CSVVITAGELFF. This chain uses TRBV29-1 with TRBJ2-2; D unresolved. V was pared by 4 bases and J by 6 bases, with 9 bases between. This CDR3 comprises 12 residues. Germline loops: CDR1 SQVTM, CDR2 ANQGSEA.